This T cell receptor beta chain appears in the sequencing data of a study of blood T cell repertoires in COVID-19. Produced via immunoSEQ multiplex PCR; TCRdb's table is partial and in-frame only. The sample records more than 55,000 clones, around 74% being singletons. Sequencing was carried out using peripheral blood. The clonotype originates from a woman in her forties or fifties with active or convalescent COVID-19.

This CDR3 reads CAWSVQFGRGDYEQYF. Written as DNA, the CDR3 is TGTGCCTGGAGTGTACAGTTCGGGCGGGGCGACTACGAGCAGTACTTC. V gene TRBV30 combines with J gene TRBJ2-7, with D perhaps matching TRBD2 (6 bases). The germline V and J ends were trimmed by 0 bases and 3 bases, with 18 bases remaining between them. Germline CDR1 reads GTSNPN; CDR2 reads SVGIG (reference sequence). This CDR3 comprises 16 residues.